Listed here are 11 T cell receptor beta chains from one sample, sequenced in a study of T-cell memory formation after mild COVID-19. TCRdb independently ran MiXCR on the 5' RACE reads; one entry per CDR3 protein. The sample contains about 270,000 distinct CDR3 sequences, around 16% of which appear only once. Sequences were obtained from PBMCs or a T cell subset sorted from them (not recorded which). The receptors shown here come from a man between 18 and 29 years old who had mild COVID-19 (a few samples of this study predate the infection). Cell type and time point are not known.

This clonotype was observed a handful of times. The chain couples TRBV6-2 or TRBV6-3 to TRBJ2-7, with 8 bases lining up with TRBD2. The V segment lost 0 bases and the J segment 6 bases; nucleotides outside the gene matches: 4. CDR3 length: 14 amino acids. CDR1 MNHEY and CDR2 SVGEGT come from the germline V gene. CDR3 coding DNA: TGTGCCAGCAGTTACTCGGGACTAGTTCTCGAGCAGTACTTC. It codes for CASSYSGLVLEQYF.

This clonotype was seen a few times. The rearrangement uses TRBV15 and TRBJ2-3, with 11 bases aligning to TRBD2. This CDR3 comprises 16 residues. The V gene end was trimmed by 1 base and the J gene end by 5 bases; junction bases not matched to a gene: 5. Germline values: CDR1 LNHNV, CDR2 YYDKDF (reference sequence). The CDR3 nucleotides read TGTGCCACCAGCAGAGGTAGCGGGGGGGCGGGAGATACGCAGTATTTT. It translates to CATSRGSGGAGDTQYF.

V gene TRBV12-3 or TRBV12-4 combines with J gene TRBJ2-3; 10 positions match TRBD1. V trimming: 11 bases; J trimming: 5 bases; junction bases outside the gene matches: 7. The CDR3 has 13 residues. CDR3 region: CAVGQGVEDTQYF. For the CDR3, the DNA is TGTGCCGTTGGACAGGGGGTAGAAGATACGCAGTATTTT.

This clonotype was observed a few times. The chain has TRBV28 and TRBJ2-5, with 13 bases that match TRBD2. Germline lookup yields CDR1 MDHEN and CDR2 SYDVKM. J was trimmed by 4 bases and V by 2 bases; bases with no gene match: 1. This CDR3 has 15 amino acids. CDR3 in amino acids: CASSLTSGGAETQYF. The DNA of the CDR3 is TGTGCCAGCAGTTTAACTAGCGGGGGGGCAGAGACCCAGTACTTC.

This clonotype was seen more than once but under ten times. The V call is TRBV5-6, the J call TRBJ1-2; 7 bases align to TRBD1. The CDR3 extends over 16 amino acids. Germline lookup yields CDR1 SGHDT and CDR2 YYEEEE. The J segment lost 8 bases and the V segment lost 3 bases, leaving 16 bases of the junction unmatched. CDR3 DNA: TGTGCCAGCAGCTCGGTATGGCCGGAGGGGGCAGGCGGCTACACCTTC. As protein: CASSSVWPEGAGGYTF.

The chain recombines TRBV9 with TRBJ1-3; 8 nucleotides match TRBD1. This CDR3 has 17 residues. Germline V gene lookup returns CDR1 SGDLS and CDR2 YYNGEE. Germline trimming cut 0 bases from V and 8 bases from J; bases unmatched to any gene: 13. The CDR3 DNA sequence: TGTGCCAGCAGCGTAGCTGGCCCAGGGGGCGAGTTGGACACCATATATTTT. Translation: CASSVAGPGGELDTIYF.

The CDR3 region has the DNA TGTGCCAGCAGCTTTCAGGGTTGGTACGAGCAGTACTTC. Protein product: CASSFQGWYEQYF. The chain uses TRBV13 and TRBJ2-7, with D possibly being TRBD1 (5 bases). This CDR3 spans 13 amino acids. V lost 3 bases to trimming and J lost 4 bases, with 10 bases between them. Germline-derived CDR1 and CDR2 are PRHDT and FYEKMQ (reference sequence).

This clonotype occurred many times. V and J are TRBV15 and TRBJ2-7; D is unclear. The ends were cut back, 5 bases at V and 0 bases at J, with 8 bases in the middle. This CDR3 has 13 residues. Looked up from germline, CDR1 is LNHNV and CDR2 is YYDKDF (reference sequence). This CDR3 is CATSLSVSYEQYF. The CDR3 DNA sequence: TGTGCCACCAGCTTGTCAGTCTCCTACGAGCAGTACTTC.

This clonotype was found many times. The chain carries TRBV10-3 and TRBJ2-1; D gene ambiguous. Trimming pared 5 bases from V and 8 bases from J, leaving 7 bases between. This CDR3 region has 11 residues. The germline CDR1 and CDR2 sequences are ENHRY and SYGVKD. CDR3 loop: CAISPADEQFF. The CDR3 coding sequence is TGTGCCATCAGTCCGGCCGATGAGCAGTTCTTC.

This rearrangement joins TRBV7-3 to TRBJ2-1; possibly TRBD2 for D (5 bases). This CDR3 comprises 16 residues. In germline, CDR1 is SGHTA, CDR2 FQGTGA. Trimming pared 5 bases from V and 1 base from J, leaving 15 bases between. Here the CDR3 reads CASSPSPSRSYNEQFF. The CDR3 DNA sequence: TGTGCCAGCAGCCCCAGTCCTAGCAGGTCCTACAATGAGCAGTTCTTC.

This clonotype was seen more than once but under ten times. The J gene is TRBJ2-1, the V gene TRBV11-2, with TRBD2 matching 8 bases. The germline CDR1 and CDR2 sequences are SGHAT and FQNNGV. V was clipped by 5 bases and J by 10 bases; unmatched bases: 13. This CDR3 spans 15 amino acids. In nucleotides, the CDR3 is TGTGCCAGCAGCAGACTAGCGAGCAGCATTCAGGAGCAGTTCTTC. The encoded protein is CASSRLASSIQEQFF.